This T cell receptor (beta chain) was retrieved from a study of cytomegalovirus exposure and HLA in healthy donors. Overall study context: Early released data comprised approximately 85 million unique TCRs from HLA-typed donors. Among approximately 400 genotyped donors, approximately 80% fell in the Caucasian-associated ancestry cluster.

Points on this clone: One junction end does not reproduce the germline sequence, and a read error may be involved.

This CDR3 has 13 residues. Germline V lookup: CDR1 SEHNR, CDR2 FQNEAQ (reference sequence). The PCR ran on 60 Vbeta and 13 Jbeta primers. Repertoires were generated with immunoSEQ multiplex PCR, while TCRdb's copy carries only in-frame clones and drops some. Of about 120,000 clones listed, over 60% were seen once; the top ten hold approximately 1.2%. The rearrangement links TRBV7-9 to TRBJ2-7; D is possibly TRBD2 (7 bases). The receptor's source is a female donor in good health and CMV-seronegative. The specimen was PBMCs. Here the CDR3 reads CSSTLGRGAEQYF. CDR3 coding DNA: TGTTCCAGCACCCTAGGGAGGGGGGCCGAGCAGTACTTC.